A selection of T cell receptor beta chains follows, all from one sample in a study of T and B cells in COVID-19 patients. TCRdb ran MiXCR on the multiplex PCR reads and lists one entry per CDR3 protein. The top ten hold 2.1% of the sample, which has tens of thousands of distinct CDR3 sequences, approximately 30% seen once. Sample: blood. The receptors were gathered from a human donor who had recovered from COVID-19. CDR3s include the opening cysteine and the closing phenylalanine or tryptophan. A D gene is named only where the DNA matches it firmly. Size is stated for part of the rows, as once, few or many counts, or as a class when the clone is expanded.

TRBJ1-5 | TRBD1 | NA | TRBV6-1 | CASSELAGGGNQPQHF
TRBJ2-3 | TRBD2 | once | TRBV5-6 | CASSTGLAGGRDTQYF
TRBJ1-4 | NA | medium-sized | TRBV19 | CASSIEKKGGEKLFF
TRBJ2-7 | NA | few | TRBV12-3/TRBV12-4 | CASASGEAYEQYF
TRBJ1-1 | TRBD1 | NA | TRBV20-1 | CSARSPQGEAQAFF
TRBJ2-4 | TRBD1 | NA | TRBV6-5 | CASRESGGKNIQYF
TRBJ2-2 | NA | few | TRBV20-1 | CSASLWQARELFF
TRBJ1-1 | NA | NA | TRBV11-3 | CASSQEPANTEAFF
TRBJ1-1 | NA | NA | TRBV28 | CASSLRVGGTEAFF
TRBJ1-3 | NA | NA | TRBV6-1 | CASSEIPGNTIYF
TRBJ1-2 | NA | NA | TRBV10-3 | CAISEDNYGYTF
TRBJ2-2 | NA | NA | TRBV5-1 | CASSLGNSNTGELFF
TRBJ2-3 | NA | many | TRBV19 | CASKTWGGGPTDTQYF
TRBJ1-1 | TRBD1 | few | TRBV6-1 | CASSSGQGGEAFF
TRBJ2-6 | TRBD2 | many | TRBV5-4 | CASSSGLAGALLSGANVLTF
TRBJ2-7 | NA | NA | TRBV5-1 | CASSLDRDEQYF
TRBJ1-3 | NA | NA | TRBV11-3 | CASSLGLRAGGNTIYF
TRBJ2-1 | TRBD2 | few | TRBV5-4 | CASSFPSGGDNEQFF
TRBJ2-5 | NA | few | TRBV10-3 | CAISESAETQYF
TRBJ1-2 | NA | NA | TRBV12-3/TRBV12-4 | CASTLGGGGYTF
TRBJ2-4 | TRBD1 | NA | TRBV30 | CASAGGDIQYF
TRBJ2-7 | NA | NA | TRBV11-3 | CASSLGFSSYEQYF
TRBJ1-6 | NA | NA | TRBV5-1 | CASSLGQTGSPLHF
TRBJ2-7 | TRBD1 | medium-sized | TRBV19 | CASSPRQGPYEQYF
TRBJ1-1 | NA | few | TRBV6-5 | CASSTGYNTEAFF
TRBJ1-5 | NA | NA | TRBV12-3/TRBV12-4 | CASRGPENQPQHF
TRBJ1-5 | NA | few | TRBV6-1 | CASSEEGRPQHF
TRBJ1-1 | NA | NA | TRBV5-1 | CASSLVRGSEAFF